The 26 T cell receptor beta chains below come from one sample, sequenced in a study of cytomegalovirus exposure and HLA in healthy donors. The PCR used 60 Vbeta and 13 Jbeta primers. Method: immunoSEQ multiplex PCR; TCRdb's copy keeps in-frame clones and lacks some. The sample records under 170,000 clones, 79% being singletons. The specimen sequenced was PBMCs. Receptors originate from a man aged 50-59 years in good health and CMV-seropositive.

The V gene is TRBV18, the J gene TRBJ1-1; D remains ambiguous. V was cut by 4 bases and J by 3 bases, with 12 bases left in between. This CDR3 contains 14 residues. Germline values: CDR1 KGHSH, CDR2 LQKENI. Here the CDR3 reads CASSQASGYTEAFF. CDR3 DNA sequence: TGTGCCAGCTCACAGGCCTCAGGCTACACTGAAGCTTTCTTT.

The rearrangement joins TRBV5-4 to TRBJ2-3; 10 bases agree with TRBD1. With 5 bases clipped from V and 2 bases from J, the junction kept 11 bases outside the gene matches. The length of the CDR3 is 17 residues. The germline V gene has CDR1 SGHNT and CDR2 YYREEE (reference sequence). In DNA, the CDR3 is TGTGCCAGCAGGCAGACAGGGGGCTGGTACTACACAGATACGCAGTATTTT. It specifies CASRQTGGWYYTDTQYF.

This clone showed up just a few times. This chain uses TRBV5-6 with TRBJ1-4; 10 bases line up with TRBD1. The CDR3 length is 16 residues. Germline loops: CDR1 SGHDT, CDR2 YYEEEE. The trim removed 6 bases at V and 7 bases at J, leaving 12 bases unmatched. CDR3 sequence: CASTQLDRGRGEKLFF. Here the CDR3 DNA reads TGTGCCAGCACCCAGCTCGACAGGGGGCGAGGTGAAAAACTGTTTTTT. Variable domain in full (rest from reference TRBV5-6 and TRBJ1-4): DAGVTQSPTHLIKTRGQQVTLRCSPKSGHDTVSWYQQALGQGPQFIFQYYEEEERQRGNFPDRFSGHQFPNYSSELNVNALLLGDSALYLCASTQLDRGRGEKLFFGSGTQLSVL.

The CDR3 is CSVRSGQETQYF. CDR3 DNA sequence: TGCAGCGTTCGATCCGGGCAAGAGACCCAGTACTTC. The V gene is TRBV29-1, the J gene TRBJ2-5; no clear D gene. The CDR3 extends over 12 amino acids. Per the germline V gene, CDR1 is SQVTM and CDR2 is ANQGSEA. The V and J ends lost 5 bases and 2 bases respectively, with 9 bases between them.

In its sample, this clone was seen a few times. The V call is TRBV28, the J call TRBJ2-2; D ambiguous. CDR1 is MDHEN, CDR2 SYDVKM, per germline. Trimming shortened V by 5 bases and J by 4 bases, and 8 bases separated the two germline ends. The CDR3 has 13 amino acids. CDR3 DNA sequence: TGTGCCAGCAGTCCCCAACTCACCGGGGAGCTGTTTTTT. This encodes CASSPQLTGELFF. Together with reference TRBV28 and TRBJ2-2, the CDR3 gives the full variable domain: DVKVTQSSRYLVKRTGEKVFLECVQDMDHENMFWYRQDPGLGLRLIYFSYDVKMKEKGDIPEGYSVSREKKERFSLILESASTNQTSMYLCASSPQLTGELFFGEGSRLTVL.

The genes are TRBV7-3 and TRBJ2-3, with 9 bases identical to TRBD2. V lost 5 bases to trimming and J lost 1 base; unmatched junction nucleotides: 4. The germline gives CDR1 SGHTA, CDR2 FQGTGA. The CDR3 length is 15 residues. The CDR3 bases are TGTGCCAGCAGCGACGAGCGGGAGGGCACAGATACGCAGTATTTT. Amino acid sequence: CASSDEREGTDTQYF.

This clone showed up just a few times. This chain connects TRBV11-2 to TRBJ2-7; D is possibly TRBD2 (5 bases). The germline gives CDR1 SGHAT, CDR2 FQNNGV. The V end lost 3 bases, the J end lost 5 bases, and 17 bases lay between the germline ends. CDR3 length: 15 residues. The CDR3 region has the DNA TGTGCCAGCAGCTTTATCTTTTCGGGAATCGACGAGCAGTACTTC. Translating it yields CASSFIFSGIDEQYF.

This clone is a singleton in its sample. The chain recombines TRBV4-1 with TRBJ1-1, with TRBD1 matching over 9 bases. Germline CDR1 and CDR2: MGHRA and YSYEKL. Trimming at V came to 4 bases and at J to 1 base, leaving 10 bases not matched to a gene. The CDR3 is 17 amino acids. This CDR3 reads CASSPRQGVEKNTEAFF. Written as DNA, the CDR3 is TGCGCCAGCAGCCCTCGACAGGGGGTTGAAAAGAACACTGAAGCTTTCTTT.

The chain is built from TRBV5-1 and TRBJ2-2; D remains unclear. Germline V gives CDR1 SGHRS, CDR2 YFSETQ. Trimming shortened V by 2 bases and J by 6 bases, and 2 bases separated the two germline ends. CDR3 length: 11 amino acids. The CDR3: CASSFSGELFF. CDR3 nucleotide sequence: TGCGCCAGCAGCTTCTCCGGGGAGCTGTTTTTT.

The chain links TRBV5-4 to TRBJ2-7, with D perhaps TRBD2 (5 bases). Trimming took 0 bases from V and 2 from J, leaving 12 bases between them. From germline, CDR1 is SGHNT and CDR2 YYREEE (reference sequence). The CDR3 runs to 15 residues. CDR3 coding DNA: TGTGCCAGCAGCTTGGATCCGGGAAATACCTACGAGCAGTACTTC. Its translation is CASSLDPGNTYEQYF.

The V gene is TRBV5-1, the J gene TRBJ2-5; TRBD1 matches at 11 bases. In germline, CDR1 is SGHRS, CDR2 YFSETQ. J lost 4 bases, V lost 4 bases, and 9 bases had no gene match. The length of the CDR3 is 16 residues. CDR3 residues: CASSAGTGGGRETQYF. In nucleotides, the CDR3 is TGCGCCAGCAGCGCCGGGACAGGGGGAGGTCGAGAGACCCAGTACTTC.

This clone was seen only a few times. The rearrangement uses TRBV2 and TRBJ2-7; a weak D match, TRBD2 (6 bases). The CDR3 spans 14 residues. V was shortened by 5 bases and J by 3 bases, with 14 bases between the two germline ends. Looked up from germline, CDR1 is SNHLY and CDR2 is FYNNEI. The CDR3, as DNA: TGTGCCAGCAGTTACCCGGGGGATTACTACGAGCAGTACTTC. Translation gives CASSYPGDYYEQYF.

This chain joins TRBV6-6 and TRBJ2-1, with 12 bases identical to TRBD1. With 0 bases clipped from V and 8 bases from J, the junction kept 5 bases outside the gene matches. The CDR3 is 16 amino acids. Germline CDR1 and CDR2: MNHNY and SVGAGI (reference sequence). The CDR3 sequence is CASSYSGTGGWDEQFF. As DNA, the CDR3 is TGTGCCAGCAGTTACTCTGGGACAGGGGGCTGGGATGAGCAGTTCTTC.

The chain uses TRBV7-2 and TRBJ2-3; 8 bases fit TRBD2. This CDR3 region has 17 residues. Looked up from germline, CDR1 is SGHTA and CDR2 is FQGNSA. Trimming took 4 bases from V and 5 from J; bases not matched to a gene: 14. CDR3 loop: CASSSAPSGSGGDTQYF. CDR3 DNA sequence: TGTGCCAGCAGCTCAGCACCGAGCGGGAGCGGAGGAGATACGCAGTATTTT.

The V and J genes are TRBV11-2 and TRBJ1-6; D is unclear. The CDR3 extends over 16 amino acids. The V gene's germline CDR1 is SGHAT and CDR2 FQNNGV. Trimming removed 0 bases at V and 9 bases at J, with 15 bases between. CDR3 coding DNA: TGTGCCAGCAGCTTAGACCTTGGGAGCGCGGTTTCACCCCTCCACTTT. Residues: CASSLDLGSAVSPLHF.

As DNA, the CDR3 is TGTGCCAGCAGTTTTGTAGCGGGGTACCAAGAGACCCAGTACTTC. Translating it yields CASSFVAGYQETQYF. V and J are TRBV27 and TRBJ2-5, with 8 bases fitting TRBD2. CDR1 and CDR2 from the germline V gene are MNHEY and SMNVEV (reference sequence). With V trimmed by 3 bases and J by 0 bases, 3 bases remained unmatched. This CDR3 has 15 residues.

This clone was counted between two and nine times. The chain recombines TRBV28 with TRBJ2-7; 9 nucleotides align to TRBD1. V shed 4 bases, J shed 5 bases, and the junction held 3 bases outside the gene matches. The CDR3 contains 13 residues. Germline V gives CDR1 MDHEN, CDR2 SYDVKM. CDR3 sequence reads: CASSSGTGNEQYF. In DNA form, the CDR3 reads TGTGCCAGCAGTTCCGGGACAGGGAACGAGCAGTACTTC.

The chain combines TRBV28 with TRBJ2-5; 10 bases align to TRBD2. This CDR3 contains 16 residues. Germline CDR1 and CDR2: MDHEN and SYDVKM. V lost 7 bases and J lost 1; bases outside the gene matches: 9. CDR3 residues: CASKNGLAAIQETQYF. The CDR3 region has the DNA TGTGCCAGCAAGAACGGACTAGCGGCAATCCAAGAGACCCAGTACTTC.

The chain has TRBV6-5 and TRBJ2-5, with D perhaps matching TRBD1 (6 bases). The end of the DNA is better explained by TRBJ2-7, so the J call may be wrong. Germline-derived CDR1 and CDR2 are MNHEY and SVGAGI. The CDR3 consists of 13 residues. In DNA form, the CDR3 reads TGTGCCAGCAGTTACTCTACAGGGAACGAGCAGTACTTC. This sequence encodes CASSYSTGNEQYF.

CDR3 in DNA: TGTGCCAGCAGCTGGTTCGGGCGCGCGACAGGGACAGATACGCAGTATTTT. This gives the protein CASSWFGRATGTDTQYF. This sequence joins TRBV5-4 and TRBJ2-3, with TRBD1 matching over 7 bases. From germline, CDR1 is SGHNT and CDR2 YYREEE (reference sequence). This CDR3 is 17 amino acids long. With V trimmed by 3 bases and J by 3 bases, 13 bases remained unmatched.

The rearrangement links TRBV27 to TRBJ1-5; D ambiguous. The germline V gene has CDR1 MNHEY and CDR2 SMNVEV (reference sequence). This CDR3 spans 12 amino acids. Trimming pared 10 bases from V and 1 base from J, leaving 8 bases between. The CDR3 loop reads CATGKSNQPQHF. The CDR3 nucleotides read TGTGCCACCGGGAAAAGCAATCAGCCCCAGCATTTT.

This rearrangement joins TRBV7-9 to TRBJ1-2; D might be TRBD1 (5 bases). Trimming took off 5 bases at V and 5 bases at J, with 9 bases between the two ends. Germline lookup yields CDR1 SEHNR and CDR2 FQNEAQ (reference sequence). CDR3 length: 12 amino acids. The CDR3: CASSPRDYGYTF. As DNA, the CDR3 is TGTGCCAGCAGCCCCAGGGATTATGGCTACACCTTC. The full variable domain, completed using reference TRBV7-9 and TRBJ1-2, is DTGVSQNPRHKITKRGQNVTFRCDPISEHNRLYWYRQTLGQGPEFLTYFQNEAQLEKSRLLSDRFSAERPKGSFSTLEIQRTEQGDSAMYLCASSPRDYGYTFGSGTRLTVV.

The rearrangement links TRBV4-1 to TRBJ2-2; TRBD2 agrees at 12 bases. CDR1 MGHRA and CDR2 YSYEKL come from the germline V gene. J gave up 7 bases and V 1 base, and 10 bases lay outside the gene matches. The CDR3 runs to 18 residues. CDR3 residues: CASSQVLLAGGPNGELFF. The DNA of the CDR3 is TGCGCCAGCAGCCAAGTTCTCCTAGCGGGAGGGCCTAACGGGGAGCTGTTTTTT.

CDR3 loop: CAISDTGGAGNQPQHF. The CDR3 nucleotides are TGTGCCATCAGTGACACAGGGGGCGCGGGCAATCAGCCCCAGCATTTT. The rearrangement uses TRBV10-3 and TRBJ1-5; TRBD1 agrees at 9 bases. The CDR3 spans 16 residues. V lost 3 bases to trimming and J lost 2 bases; unmatched junction nucleotides: 5. In germline, CDR1 is ENHRY, CDR2 SYGVKD.

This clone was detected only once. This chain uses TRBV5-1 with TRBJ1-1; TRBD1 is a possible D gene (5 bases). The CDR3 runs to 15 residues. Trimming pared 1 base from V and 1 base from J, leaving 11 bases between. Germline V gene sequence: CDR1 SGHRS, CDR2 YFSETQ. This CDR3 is CASSLRATANTEAFF. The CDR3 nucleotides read TGCGCCAGCAGCTTGAGAGCGACAGCGAACACTGAAGCTTTCTTT.

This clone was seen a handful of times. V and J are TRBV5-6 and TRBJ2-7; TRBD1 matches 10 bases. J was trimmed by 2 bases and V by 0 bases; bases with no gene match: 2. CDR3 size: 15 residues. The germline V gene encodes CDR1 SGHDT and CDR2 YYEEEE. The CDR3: CASSLVGTGAYEQYF. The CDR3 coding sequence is TGTGCCAGCAGCTTGGTTGGGACAGGGGCCTACGAGCAGTACTTC.